The entry that follows covers one T cell receptor beta chain sequence. Its antigen is not known. The source of the sample is a study of cytomegalovirus exposure and HLA in healthy donors. The study's findings and limits: The authors later found HLA-associated TCR beta chains more clonally expanded than equally common others. Most TCR beta V segments were productive about 87% or about 30% of the time in an earlier analysis. By HLA locus, TCR association rates varied in a later analysis, with DRB1 showing the most and HLA-C the fewest.

Primers for the PCR totalled 60 Vbeta and 13 Jbeta. Produced via immunoSEQ multiplex PCR; TCRdb's table is partial and in-frame only. This sample's table reports about 210,000 clones. V lost 0 bases to trimming and J lost 3 bases; unmatched junction nucleotides: 2. This CDR3 region has 15 residues. CDR1 is SGHRS, CDR2 YFSETQ, per germline. V gene TRBV5-1 combines with J gene TRBJ2-1, with TRBD2 matching over 8 bases. This sequence originates from a young woman in good health and CMV-seropositive. The sequenced sample was PBMCs. The CDR3 bases are TGCGCCAGCAGCTTGGCGGGGGGGAACTACAATGAGCAGTTCTTC. It encodes CASSLAGGNYNEQFF.